This T cell receptor (beta chain) appears in the sequencing data of a study of response to subunit inactivated influenza vaccine. Notes on this clonotype: Its target is not known.

In germline, CDR1 is SGHVS, CDR2 FNYEAQ. Between the trimmed V and J ends, which lost 4 bases and 10 bases, there was a span of 26 bases. This CDR3 spans 16 amino acids. Study-wide points: Authors suggested that a seasonal influenza vaccination recruits few new T cells each time.

TCRdb re-derived calls from the RT-PCR reads in MiXCR, one entry per CDR3 protein. The sample carries fewer than 700,000 distinct CDR3 sequences, over 10% recorded once. The sequence was obtained from a man aged 45-60 years who received an inactivated influenza vaccine. Sample: PBMCs from blood, taken 35 to 45 days after vaccination. The V call is TRBV7-6, the J call TRBJ2-7; TRBD1 might be the D (5 bases). This CDR3 is CASSSPSLGGQSGQYF. The CDR3 region has the DNA TGTGCCAGCAGCTCCCCCTCGTTGGGCGGACAATCCGGACAGTACTTC.